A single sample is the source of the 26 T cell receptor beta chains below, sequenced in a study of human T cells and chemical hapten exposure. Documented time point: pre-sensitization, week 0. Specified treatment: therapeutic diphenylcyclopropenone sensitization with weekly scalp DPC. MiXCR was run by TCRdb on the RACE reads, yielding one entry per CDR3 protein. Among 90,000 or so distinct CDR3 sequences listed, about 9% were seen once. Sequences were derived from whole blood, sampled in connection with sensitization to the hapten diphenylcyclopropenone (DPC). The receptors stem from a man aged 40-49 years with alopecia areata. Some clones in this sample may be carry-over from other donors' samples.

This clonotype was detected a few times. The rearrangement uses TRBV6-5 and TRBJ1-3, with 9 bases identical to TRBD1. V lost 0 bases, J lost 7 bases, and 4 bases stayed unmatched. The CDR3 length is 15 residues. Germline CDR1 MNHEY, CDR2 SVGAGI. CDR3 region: CASSYSPGQGNTIYF. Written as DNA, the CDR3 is TGTGCCAGCAGTTACTCTCCAGGACAGGGGAACACCATATATTTT.

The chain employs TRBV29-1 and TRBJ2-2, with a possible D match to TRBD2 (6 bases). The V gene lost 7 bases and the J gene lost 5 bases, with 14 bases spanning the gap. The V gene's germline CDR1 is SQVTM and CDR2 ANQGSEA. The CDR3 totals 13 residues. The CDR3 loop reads CSASRAGTGELFF. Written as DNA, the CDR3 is TGCAGCGCAAGCAGGGCGGGGACCGGGGAGCTGTTTTTT.

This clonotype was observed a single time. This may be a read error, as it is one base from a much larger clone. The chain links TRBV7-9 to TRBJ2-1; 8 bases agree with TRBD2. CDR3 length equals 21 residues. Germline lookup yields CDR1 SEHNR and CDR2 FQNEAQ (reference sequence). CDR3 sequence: CSSSLVGIRRVAGHSYNEQFF. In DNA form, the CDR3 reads TGTTCCAGCAGCTTAGTGGGGATTAGGAGGGTAGCGGGACATTCCTACAATGAGCAGTTCTTC.

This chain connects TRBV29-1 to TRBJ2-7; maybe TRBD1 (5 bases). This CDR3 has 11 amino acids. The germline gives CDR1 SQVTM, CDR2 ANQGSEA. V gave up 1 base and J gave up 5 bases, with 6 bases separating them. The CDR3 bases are TGCAGCGTTGAAGGGGGCCACGAGCAGTACTTC. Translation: CSVEGGHEQYF.

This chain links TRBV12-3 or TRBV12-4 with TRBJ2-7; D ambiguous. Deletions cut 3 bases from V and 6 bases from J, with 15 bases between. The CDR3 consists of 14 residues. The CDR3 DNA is TGTGCCAGCAGTTTGCTGACCCGTACGGCCGAGCAGTACTTC. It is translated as CASSLLTRTAEQYF.

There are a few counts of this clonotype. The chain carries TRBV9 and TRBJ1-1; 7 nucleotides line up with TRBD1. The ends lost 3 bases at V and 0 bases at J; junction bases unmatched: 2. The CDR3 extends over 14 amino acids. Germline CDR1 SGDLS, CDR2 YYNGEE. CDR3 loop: CASSGGGMNTEAFF. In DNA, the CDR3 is TGTGCCAGCAGCGGAGGGGGCATGAACACTGAAGCTTTCTTT.

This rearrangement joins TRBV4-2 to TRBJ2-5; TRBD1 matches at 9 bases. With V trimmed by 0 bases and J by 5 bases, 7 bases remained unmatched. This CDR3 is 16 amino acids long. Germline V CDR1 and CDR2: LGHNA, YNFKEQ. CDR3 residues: CASSQDPDRGGETQYF. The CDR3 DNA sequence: TGTGCCAGCAGCCAAGATCCCGACAGGGGGGGTGAGACCCAGTACTTC.

The CDR3 DNA sequence: TGCAGCGTTGAGAAACTAGCGGGGAGCTCCTACGAGCAGTACTTC. Encoded protein: CSVEKLAGSSYEQYF. The chain links TRBV29-1 to TRBJ2-7; 10 bases are shared with TRBD2. The CDR3 totals 15 residues. The V and J ends lost 3 bases and 0 bases, in that order; junction bases with no gene match: 5. Germline-derived CDR1 and CDR2 are SQVTM and ANQGSEA.

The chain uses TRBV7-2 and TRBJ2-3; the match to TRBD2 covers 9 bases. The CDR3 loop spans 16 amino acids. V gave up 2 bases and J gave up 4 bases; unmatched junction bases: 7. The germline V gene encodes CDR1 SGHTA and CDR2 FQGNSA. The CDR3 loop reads CASSLMLAGISDTQYF. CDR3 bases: TGTGCCAGCAGCTTAATGCTAGCGGGAATTTCAGATACGCAGTATTTT. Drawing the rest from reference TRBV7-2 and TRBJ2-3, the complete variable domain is GAGVSQSPSNKVTEKGKDVELRCDPISGHTALYWYRQSLGQGLEFLIYFQGNSAPDKSGLPSDRFSAERTGGSVSTLTIQRTQQEDSAVYLCASSLMLAGISDTQYFGPGTRLTVL.

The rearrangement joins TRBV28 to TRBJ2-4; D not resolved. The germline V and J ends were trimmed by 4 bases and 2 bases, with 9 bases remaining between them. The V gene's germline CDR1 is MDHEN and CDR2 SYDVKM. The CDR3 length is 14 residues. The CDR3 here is CASSYAQTKNIQYF. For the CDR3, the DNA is TGTGCCAGCAGTTACGCACAGACCAAAAACATTCAGTACTTC. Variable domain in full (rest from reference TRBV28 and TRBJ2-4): DVKVTQSSRYLVKRTGEKVFLECVQDMDHENMFWYRQDPGLGLRLIYFSYDVKMKEKGDIPEGYSVSREKKERFSLILESASTNQTSMYLCASSYAQTKNIQYFGAGTRLSVL.

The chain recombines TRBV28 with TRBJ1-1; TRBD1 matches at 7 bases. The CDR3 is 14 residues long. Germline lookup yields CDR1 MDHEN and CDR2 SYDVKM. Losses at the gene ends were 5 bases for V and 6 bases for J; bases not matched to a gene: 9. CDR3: CASSPLDRVPEAFF. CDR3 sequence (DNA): TGTGCCAGCAGTCCCCTCGACAGGGTCCCTGAAGCTTTCTTT.

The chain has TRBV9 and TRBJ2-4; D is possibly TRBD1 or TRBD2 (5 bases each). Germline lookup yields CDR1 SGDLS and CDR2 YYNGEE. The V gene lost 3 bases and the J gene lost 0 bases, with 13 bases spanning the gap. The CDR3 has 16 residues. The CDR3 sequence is CASSAWDPRAKNIQYF. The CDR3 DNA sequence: TGTGCCAGCAGCGCTTGGGACCCTCGAGCCAAAAACATTCAGTACTTC.

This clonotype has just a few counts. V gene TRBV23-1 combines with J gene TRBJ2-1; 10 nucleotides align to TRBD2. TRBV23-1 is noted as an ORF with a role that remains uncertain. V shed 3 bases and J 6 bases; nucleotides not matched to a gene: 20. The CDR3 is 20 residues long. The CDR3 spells CASSQHSRTSGRARGNEQFF. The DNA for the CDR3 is TGCGCCAGCAGTCAGCATTCCCGGACTAGCGGTAGAGCCCGAGGCAATGAGCAGTTCTTC.

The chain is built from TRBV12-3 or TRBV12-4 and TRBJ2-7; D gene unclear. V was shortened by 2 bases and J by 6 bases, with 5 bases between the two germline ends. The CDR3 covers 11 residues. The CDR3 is CASSLRAEQYF. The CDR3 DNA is TGTGCCAGCAGTTTAAGGGCCGAGCAGTACTTC.

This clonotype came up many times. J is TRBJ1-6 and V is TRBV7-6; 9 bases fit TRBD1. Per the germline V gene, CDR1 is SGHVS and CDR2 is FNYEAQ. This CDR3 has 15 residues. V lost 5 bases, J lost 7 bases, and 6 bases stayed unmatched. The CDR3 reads CASSPGQGTNSPLHF. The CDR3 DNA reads TGTGCCAGCAGCCCGGGACAGGGAACGAATTCACCCCTCCACTTT. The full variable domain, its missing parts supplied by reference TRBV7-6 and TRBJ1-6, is GAGVSQSPRYKVTKRGQDVALRCDPISGHVSLYWYRQALGQGPEFLTYFNYEAQQDKSGLPNDRFSAERPEGSISTLTIQRTEQRDSAMYRCASSPGQGTNSPLHFGNGTRLTVT.

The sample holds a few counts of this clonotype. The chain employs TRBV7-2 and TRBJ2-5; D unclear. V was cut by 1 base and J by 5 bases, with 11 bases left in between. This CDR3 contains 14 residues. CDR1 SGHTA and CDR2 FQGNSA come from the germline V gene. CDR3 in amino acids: CASSLVTGRETQYF. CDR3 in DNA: TGTGCCAGCAGCTTAGTGACCGGAAGGGAGACCCAGTACTTC.

CDR3 in DNA: TGCGCCAGCAGCTGGACAGGATCTGCTTACGAGCAGTACTTC. The encoded protein is CASSWTGSAYEQYF. This chain links TRBV5-1 with TRBJ2-7; 7 positions agree with TRBD1. Germline CDR1 reads SGHRS; CDR2 reads YFSETQ. The CDR3 spans 14 residues. The J segment lost 4 bases and the V segment lost 3 bases, leaving 7 bases of the junction unmatched.

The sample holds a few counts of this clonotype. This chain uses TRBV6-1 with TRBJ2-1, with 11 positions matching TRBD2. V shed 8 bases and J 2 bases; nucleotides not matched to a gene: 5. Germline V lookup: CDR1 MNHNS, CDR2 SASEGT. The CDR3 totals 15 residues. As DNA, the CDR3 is TGTGCCAGCCTCCAACTAGCGGGAGCCTACAATGAGCAGTTCTTC. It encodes CASLQLAGAYNEQFF.

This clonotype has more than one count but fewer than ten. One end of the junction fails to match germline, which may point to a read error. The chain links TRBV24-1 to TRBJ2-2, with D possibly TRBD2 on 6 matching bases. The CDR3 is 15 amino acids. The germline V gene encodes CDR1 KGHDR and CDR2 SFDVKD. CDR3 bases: TGTGCCTCCAGTGCCGGGGGAAAGAACACCGGGGAGCTGTTTTTT. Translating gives CASSAGGKNTGELFF.

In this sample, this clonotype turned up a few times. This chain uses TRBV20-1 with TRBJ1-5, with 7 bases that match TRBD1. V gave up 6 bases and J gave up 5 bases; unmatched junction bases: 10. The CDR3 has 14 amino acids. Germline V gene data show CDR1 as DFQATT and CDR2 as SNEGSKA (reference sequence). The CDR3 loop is CSATKGAWDQPQHF. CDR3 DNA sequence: TGCAGTGCCACGAAGGGGGCGTGGGATCAGCCCCAGCATTTT.

The DNA of the CDR3 is TGTGCCAGCAGCGAACTAGCGGGTCCCGGTTCCCTAGCCAAAAACATTCAGTACTTC. Translation gives CASSELAGPGSLAKNIQYF. The rearrangement uses TRBV9 and TRBJ2-4; 9 bases line up with TRBD2. Germline CDR1 is SGDLS and CDR2 is YYNGEE. V lost 3 bases, J lost 0 bases, and 13 bases stayed unmatched. The CDR3 has 19 amino acids.

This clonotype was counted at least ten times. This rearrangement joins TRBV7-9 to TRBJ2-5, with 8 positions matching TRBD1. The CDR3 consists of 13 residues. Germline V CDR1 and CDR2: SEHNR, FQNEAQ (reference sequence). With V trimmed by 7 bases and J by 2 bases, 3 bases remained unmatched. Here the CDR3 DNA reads TGTGCCAGCAAAGACAGGGGTCAAGAGACCCAGTACTTC. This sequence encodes CASKDRGQETQYF.

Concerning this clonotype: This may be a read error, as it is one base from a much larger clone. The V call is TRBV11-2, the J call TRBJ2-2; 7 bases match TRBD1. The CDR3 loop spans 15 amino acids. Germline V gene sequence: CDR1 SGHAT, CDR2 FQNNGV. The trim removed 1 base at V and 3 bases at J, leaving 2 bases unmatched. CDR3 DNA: TGTGCCAGCAGCTTAGTACAGGGGCACACCGGGGAGCTGTTTTTT. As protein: CASSLVQGHTGELFF.

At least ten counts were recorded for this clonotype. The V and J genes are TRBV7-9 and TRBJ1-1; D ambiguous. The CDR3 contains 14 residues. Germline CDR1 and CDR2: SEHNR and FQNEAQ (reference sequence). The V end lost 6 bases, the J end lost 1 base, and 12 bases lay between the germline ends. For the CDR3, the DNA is TGTGCCAGCAGGCCCAGTAATCAGAACACTGAAGCTTTCTTT. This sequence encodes CASRPSNQNTEAFF. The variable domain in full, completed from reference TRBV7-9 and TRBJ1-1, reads DTGVSQNPRHKITKRGQNVTFRCDPISEHNRLYWYRQTLGQGPEFLTYFQNEAQLEKSRLLSDRFSAERPKGSFSTLEIQRTEQGDSAMYLCASRPSNQNTEAFFGQGTRLTVV.

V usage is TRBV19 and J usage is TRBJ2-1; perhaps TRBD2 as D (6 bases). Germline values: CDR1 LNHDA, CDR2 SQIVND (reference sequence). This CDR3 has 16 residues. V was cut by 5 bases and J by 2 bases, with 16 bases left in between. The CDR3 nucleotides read TGTGCCAGTAGTGGGATGGGGGGAGCCACCTACAATGAGCAGTTCTTC. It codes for CASSGMGGATYNEQFF.

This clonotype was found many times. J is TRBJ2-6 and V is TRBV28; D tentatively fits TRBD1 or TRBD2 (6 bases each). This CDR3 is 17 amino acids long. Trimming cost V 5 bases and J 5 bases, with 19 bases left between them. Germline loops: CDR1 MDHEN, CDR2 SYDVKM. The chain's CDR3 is CASSRDTGALRANVLTF. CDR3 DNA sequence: TGTGCCAGCAGTCGGGACACGGGGGCTCTTAGGGCCAACGTCCTGACTTTC.